This is a list of T cell receptor beta chains from one sample in a study of glioma-infiltrating T cells after dendritic cell vaccination. TCRdb's table, derived via immunoSEQ multiplex PCR, lists solely in-frame clones and lacks some. The sample yields 99,000 or so clones, approximately 80% seen once. Sequenced material: blood, taken after dendritic cell vaccination. These receptors originate from a human donor with glioblastoma. The CDR3 runs from the conserved cysteine through the conserved F or W.

V gene	J gene	CDR3 protein
TRBV5-1	TRBJ2-3	CASSLVRGGGNTQYF
TRBV9	TRBJ1-2	CASSTDRGAGYGYTF
TRBV18	TRBJ2-1	CASSPLAGEVEQFF
TRBV5-1	TRBJ2-3	CASSPTSEADTQYF
TRBV30	TRBJ1-4	CAWSGDRDNEKLFF
TRBV6-5	TRBJ2-7	CASSLGLEAYEQYF
TRBV7-9	TRBJ1-5	CASSSGGTNQPQHF
TRBV2	TRBJ2-3	CASSTPGTGLTNTQYF
TRBV9	TRBJ1-2	CASSVNEGTYGYTF
TRBV10-2	TRBJ2-7	CASSQGSFYEQYF
TRBV6-5	TRBJ1-1	CASSVLVNGVFF
TRBV28	TRBJ2-7	CASSSDQGAGPYEQYF
TRBV28	TRBJ1-1	CASSKVGTHFTEAFF
TRBV7-3	TRBJ2-1	CASSLFGGEQFF
TRBV7-8	TRBJ1-2	CASSSSGGARFGYTF
TRBV6-5	TRBJ1-3	CASSGGTAGNTIYF
TRBV5-1	TRBJ2-2	CASSLTSKSTGELFF
TRBV27	TRBJ2-1	CASSLLAGVGNEQFF
TRBV6-5	TRBJ2-7	CASSYWDSPYEQYF
TRBV10-3	TRBJ1-1	CAILGSSSPEAFF
TRBV28	TRBJ2-1	CASSFMVGYNEQFF
TRBV11-2	TRBJ2-1	CASSLDWVRGEQFF
TRBV6-1	TRBJ2-5	CASSRQGRETQYF
TRBV6-5	TRBJ1-2	CASRDWNYGYTF
TRBV7-3	TRBJ1-2	CASSQDGTGRTF
TRBV7-2	TRBJ1-2	CASSLVGRSGYTF
TRBV5-4	TRBJ2-1	CASSLAGFWAYNEQFF